The next 5 T cell receptor beta chains were all read from a single sample in a study of identical twins. Using its own MiXCR run on the 5' RACE reads, TCRdb lists one record per CDR3 protein. The profile shows fewer than 500,000 distinct CDR3 sequences, approximately 15% of them singletons. This sample was shared with a second study, whose subject was yellow fever vaccine responses in identical twins.

Input material: CD4+ T cells sorted from blood. The receptors derive from a woman under 30 in good health.

This clonotype was observed many times. V usage is TRBV12-3 or TRBV12-4 and J usage is TRBJ2-1, with 9 bases lining up with TRBD2. The ends lost 6 bases at V and 3 bases at J; junction bases unmatched: 6. This CDR3 contains 15 residues. Here the CDR3 DNA reads TGTGCCAGCAGCGCGACTAGCGGTTACTACAATGAGCAGTTCTTC. It codes for CASSATSGYYNEQFF.

The gene calls are TRBV7-2 and TRBJ2-7; TRBD2 matches at 9 bases. Germline V gives CDR1 SGHTA, CDR2 FQGNSA. The CDR3 spans 15 residues. The V gene end was trimmed by 9 bases and the J gene end by 2 bases; junction bases not matched to a gene: 11. CDR3 coding DNA: TGTGCCAGTAGGGGTGGCGGGGGGGGTGCCTACGAGCAGTACTTC. This encodes CASRGGGGGAYEQYF.

This chain uses TRBV3-1 with TRBJ2-5, with 12 bases identical to TRBD1. Looked up from germline, CDR1 is LGHDT and CDR2 is YNNKEL (reference sequence). This CDR3 contains 16 residues. The V gene end was trimmed by 0 bases and the J gene end by 5 bases; junction bases not matched to a gene: 4. CDR3 amino acids: CASSQDGTGGDETQYF. CDR3 nucleotides: TGTGCCAGCAGCCAAGATGGGACAGGGGGCGACGAGACCCAGTACTTC.

Only a few counts were recorded for this clonotype. Here the CDR3 reads CASSNRGPTIGGKYEQFF. CDR3 nucleotides: TGTGCCAGCAGCAACAGGGGACCCACTATCGGAGGGAAATATGAGCAGTTCTTC. The chain employs TRBV11-2 and TRBJ2-1, with D maybe TRBD1 (7 bases). The CDR3 has 18 residues. Trimming removed 5 bases at V and 8 bases at J, with 28 bases between. Germline CDR1 reads SGHAT; CDR2 reads FQNNGV.

At least ten counts were recorded for this clonotype. The V call is TRBV6-5, the J call TRBJ2-2, with TRBD2 matching 13 bases. Germline values: CDR1 MNHEY, CDR2 SVGAGI. The CDR3 is 18 amino acids. V was clipped by 0 bases and J by 3 bases; unmatched bases: 4. DNA of the CDR3: TGTGCCAGCAGTTACTCGGGACTAGCGGGGAAGGACACCGGGGAGCTGTTTTTT. Residues: CASSYSGLAGKDTGELFF.